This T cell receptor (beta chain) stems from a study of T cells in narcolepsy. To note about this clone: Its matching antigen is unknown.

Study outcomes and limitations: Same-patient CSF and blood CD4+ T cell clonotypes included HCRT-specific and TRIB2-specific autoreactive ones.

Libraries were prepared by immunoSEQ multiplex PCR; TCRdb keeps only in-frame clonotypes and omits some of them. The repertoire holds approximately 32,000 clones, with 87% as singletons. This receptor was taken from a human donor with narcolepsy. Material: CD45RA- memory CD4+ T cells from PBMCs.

As DNA, the CDR3 is TGTGCCAGCAGCTTGGTCGGGACTAGCACAGATACGCAGTATTTT. It is translated as CASSLVGTSTDTQYF. The V and J genes are TRBV5-4 and TRBJ2-3, with a weak D call TRBD2 (6 bases). The germline gives CDR1 SGHNT, CDR2 YYREEE (reference sequence). Trimming cost V 0 bases and J 0 bases, with 8 bases left between them. This CDR3 has 15 amino acids.